This TCR beta chain was sequenced during a study of shared clonotypes between healthy human individuals. Whole-study findings and limits: Relative to memory subsets, naive subsets generally showed larger estimated richness. The expectation was that sequencing depth would affect clonotype sharing among donors.

The input for sorted-subset replicate PCRs was 150 to 200 ng DNA, tens of thousands of T cell genomes. The method was immunoSEQ multiplex PCR; TCRdb's version includes in-frame clones alone and lacks a portion of them. The sample shows around 700,000 clones, about 78% of them seen only once. The V and J ends lost 2 bases and 15 bases, in that order; junction bases with no gene match: 13. Germline V gives CDR1 SGHRS, CDR2 YFSETQ. The CDR3 is 15 residues long. Concerning this clone itself: Its cognate antigen is unknown.

A CD45RA-negative memory subset and a CD45RA+ naive subset were separated from the CD4+ cells. The chain couples TRBV5-1 to TRBJ2-1; 11 bases fit TRBD2. The receptor's source is a woman in her twenties or thirties in good health. What was sequenced was memory CD4+ T cells sorted from blood. As to subset: CD45RA-negative fraction. The CDR3 bases are TGCGCCAGCAGCTTTTCCGGGACTAGCGGATCCCGTGGGTTCTTC. This encodes CASSFSGTSGSRGFF.